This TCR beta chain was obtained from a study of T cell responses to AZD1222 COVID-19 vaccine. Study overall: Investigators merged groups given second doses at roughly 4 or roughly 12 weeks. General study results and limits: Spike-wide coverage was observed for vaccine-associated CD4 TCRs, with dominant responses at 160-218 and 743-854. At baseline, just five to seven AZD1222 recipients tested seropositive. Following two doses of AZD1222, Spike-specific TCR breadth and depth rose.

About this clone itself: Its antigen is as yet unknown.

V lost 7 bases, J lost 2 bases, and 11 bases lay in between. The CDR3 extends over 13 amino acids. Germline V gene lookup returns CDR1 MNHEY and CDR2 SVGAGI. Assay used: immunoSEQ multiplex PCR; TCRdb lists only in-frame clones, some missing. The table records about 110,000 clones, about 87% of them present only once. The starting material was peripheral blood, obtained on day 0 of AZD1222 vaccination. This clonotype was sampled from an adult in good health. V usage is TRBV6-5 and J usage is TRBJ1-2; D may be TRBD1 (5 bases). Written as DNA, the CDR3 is TGTGCCAGCATCGGAGGGGTAAACTATGGCTACACCTTC. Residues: CASIGGVNYGYTF.